One and the same sample provided the 27 T cell receptor beta chains below, sequenced in a study of T cells after yellow fever vaccination. Using its own MiXCR run on the 5' RACE reads, TCRdb lists one record per CDR3 protein. The sample lists about 430,000 distinct CDR3 sequences, 18% seen once, with roughly 19% in the top ten. This specimen consisted of PBMCs, obtained before the yellow fever booster vaccination. These receptors originate from a man between 18 and 29 years old who received the YFV17D yellow fever vaccine.

For this clonotype: At one boundary the junction diverges from the germline segment, which might be a read error. V usage is TRBV12-5 and J usage is TRBJ1-3; D gene ambiguous. Germline CDR1 is LGHNT and CDR2 is FRNRAP. CDR3 size: 13 residues. This CDR3 is CASGRLSGYTIYF. In DNA, the CDR3 is TGTGCTAGTGGCCGGCTCTCTGGATACACCATATATTTT.

The table lists this clonotype with a few counts. This chain joins TRBV5-1 and TRBJ2-3, with 10 bases lining up with TRBD2. Germline CDR1 is SGHRS and CDR2 is YFSETQ. The J segment lost 2 bases and the V segment lost 3 bases, leaving 3 bases of the junction unmatched. This CDR3 contains 15 residues. The CDR3 loop reads CASSWTSGYTDTQYF. The CDR3 nucleotides read TGCGCCAGCAGCTGGACTAGCGGATACACAGATACGCAGTATTTT.

The chain employs TRBV5-6 and TRBJ2-5; D may match TRBD1 or TRBD2 (5 bases each). CDR1 and CDR2 (germline): SGHDT, YYEEEE. The V end was cut by 7 bases, the J end by 1 base, with 20 bases between. This CDR3 region has 16 residues. Here the CDR3 reads CASGAYRGRGQETQYF. The DNA of the CDR3 is TGTGCCAGCGGAGCTTATCGGGGAAGGGGCCAAGAGACCCAGTACTTC.

V gene TRBV6-2 or TRBV6-3 combines with J gene TRBJ2-4; 8 nucleotides match TRBD2. This CDR3 has 15 residues. Germline V gene data show CDR1 as MNHEY and CDR2 as SVGEGT. J was trimmed by 1 base and V by 8 bases; bases with no gene match: 7. Here the CDR3 reads CASVGTSWAKNIQYF. CDR3 nucleotides: TGTGCCAGCGTAGGGACTAGTTGGGCCAAAAACATTCAGTACTTC.

This clonotype was seen only once. The V gene is TRBV12-3 or TRBV12-4, the J gene TRBJ2-2; tentative D call: TRBD1 (5 bases). The V end lost 5 bases, the J end lost 2 bases, and 12 bases lay between the germline ends. The CDR3 totals 15 residues. The CDR3 DNA reads TGTGCCAGCAGTCTAGTGGGGCCCAACACCGGGGAGCTGTTTTTT. Encoded protein: CASSLVGPNTGELFF.

The table lists this clonotype with a few counts. The rearrangement uses TRBV11-2 and TRBJ2-5; 8 bases fit TRBD1. V shed 5 bases, J shed 5 bases, and the junction held 7 bases outside the gene matches. The V gene's germline CDR1 is SGHAT and CDR2 FQNNGV. CDR3 length: 14 amino acids. CDR3 bases: TGTGCCAGCAGCCGAACCAGGGGGCATGAGACCCAGTACTTC. Translated: CASSRTRGHETQYF.

The chain combines TRBV6-5 with TRBJ1-1, with D hard to call. The germline V and J ends were trimmed by 2 bases and 2 bases, with 9 bases remaining between them. This CDR3 contains 14 residues. CDR1 and CDR2 from the germline V gene are MNHEY and SVGAGI. CDR3 sequence (DNA): TGTGCCAGCAGTTACCGGTGGGGAAACACTGAAGCTTTCTTT. Its translation is CASSYRWGNTEAFF.

The chain employs TRBV29-1 and TRBJ2-7; 8 nucleotides line up with TRBD1. This CDR3 is 11 amino acids long. CDR1 is SQVTM, CDR2 ANQGSEA, per germline. V shed 5 bases, J shed 6 bases, and the junction held 3 bases outside the gene matches. Here the CDR3 DNA reads TGCAGCGTTCCTGACAGGGGCGAGCAGTACGTC. It is translated as CSVPDRGEQYV.

The rearrangement links TRBV4-3 to TRBJ2-3; no definite D call. Trimming stripped 4 bases from V and 6 bases from J, with 8 bases between. CDR1 is LGHNA, CDR2 YSLEER, per germline. The CDR3 is 12 amino acids. The CDR3 is CASSRGMDTQYF. The CDR3 DNA follows: TGCGCCAGCAGCCGTGGCATGGATACGCAGTATTTT.

This chain joins TRBV3-1 and TRBJ2-5; no firm D call. Per the germline V gene, CDR1 is LGHDT and CDR2 is YNNKEL (reference sequence). Trimming removed 4 bases from V and 0 bases from J, with 9 bases in between. The CDR3 covers 14 residues. The CDR3 loop is CASSRGIYQETQYF. The CDR3 nucleotides are TGTGCCAGCAGCCGCGGCATTTACCAAGAGACCCAGTACTTC.

V gene TRBV9 combines with J gene TRBJ1-4; D unresolved. V dropped 0 bases and J dropped 5 bases, with 5 bases sitting between them. Germline CDR1 is SGDLS and CDR2 is YYNGEE. This CDR3 has 13 amino acids. CDR3 bases: TGTGCCAGCAGCGTAGGAGGAAATGAAAAACTGTTTTTT. This gives the protein CASSVGGNEKLFF. Based on the CDR3 plus reference TRBV9 and TRBJ1-4, the full variable domain is DSGVTQTPKHLITATGQRVTLRCSPRSGDLSVYWYQQSLDQGLQFLIQYYNGEERAKGNILERFSAQQFPDLHSELNLSSLELGDSALYFCASSVGGNEKLFFGSGTQLSVL.

This clonotype appeared a few times. V usage is TRBV5-1 and J usage is TRBJ1-1, with TRBD1 identical over 7 bases. The CDR3 runs to 15 residues. The V and J ends lost 4 bases and 0 bases, in that order; junction bases with no gene match: 6. CDR1 and CDR2 from the germline V gene are SGHRS and YFSETQ. DNA for the CDR3: TGCGCCAGCAGCACGGGACAGCTAATGAACACTGAAGCTTTCTTT. It codes for CASSTGQLMNTEAFF.

This clonotype was picked up many times. The gene calls are TRBV24-1 and TRBJ2-1; TRBD1 is a possible D gene (6 bases). Trimming took off 9 bases at V and 7 bases at J, with 15 bases between the two ends. The germline CDR1 and CDR2 sequences are KGHDR and SFDVKD. CDR3 length: 13 residues. The CDR3 DNA reads as TGTGCCACCGGGACAAGGTTTGGGAATGAGCAGTTCTTC. This encodes CATGTRFGNEQFF.

This clonotype was seen more than once but under ten times. The chain couples TRBV5-1 to TRBJ2-2; the match to TRBD1 covers 8 bases. There are 14 residues in the CDR3. Germline V gives CDR1 SGHRS, CDR2 YFSETQ. The junction had 3 bases not matched to a gene; V was cut back by 4 bases and J by 4 bases. The CDR3 nucleotides read TGCGCCAGCAGCCAGACAGGGGTCACCGGGGAGCTGTTTTTT. It encodes CASSQTGVTGELFF. Full variable domain (rest looked up from reference TRBV5-1 and TRBJ2-2): KAGVTQTPRYLIKTRGQQVTLSCSPISGHRSVSWYQQTPGQGLQFLFEYFSETQRNKGNFPGRFSGRQFSNSRSEMNVSTLELGDSALYLCASSQTGVTGELFFGEGSRLTVL.

The sample holds a few counts of this clonotype. The chain uses TRBV11-2 and TRBJ2-2, with no clear D. Trimming took off 5 bases at V and 4 bases at J, with 17 bases between the two ends. Germline-derived CDR1 and CDR2 are SGHAT and FQNNGV. The CDR3 is made up of 16 amino acids. The CDR3 here is CASSQKMYSSTGELFF. The CDR3, as DNA: TGTGCCAGCAGCCAAAAGATGTACAGCTCCACCGGGGAGCTGTTTTTT.

This clonotype was recorded a few times. The V call is TRBV4-1, the J call TRBJ1-1, with D hard to call. The V end was cut by 0 bases, the J end by 5 bases, with 13 bases between. The CDR3 consists of 15 residues. CDR1 MGHRA and CDR2 YSYEKL come from the germline V gene. The CDR3 sequence: CASSQDILLATEAFF. The CDR3 DNA reads TGCGCCAGCAGCCAAGATATCCTTTTGGCGACTGAAGCTTTCTTT.

This clonotype was observed a few times. The CDR3 reads CASSLGRGDGYTF. The DNA for the CDR3 is TGCGCCAGCAGCTTGGGCAGGGGAGACGGCTACACCTTC. J is TRBJ1-2 and V is TRBV5-1; TRBD1 might be the D (6 bases). CDR1 and CDR2 (germline): SGHRS, YFSETQ. This CDR3 has 13 residues. V was clipped by 0 bases and J by 8 bases, with 11 bases between them.

V and J are TRBV7-3 and TRBJ2-5; D is unclear. Germline V gives CDR1 SGHTA, CDR2 FQGTGA. The CDR3 runs to 14 residues. Trimming pared 5 bases from V and 1 base from J, leaving 11 bases between. The CDR3 region has the DNA TGTGCCAGCAGCACGGACGGATCCCAAGAGACCCAGTACTTC. Protein: CASSTDGSQETQYF. The variable domain in full, with the rest retrieved from reference TRBV7-3 and TRBJ2-5, is GAGVSQTPSNKVTEKGKYVELRCDPISGHTALYWYRQSLGQGPEFLIYFQGTGAADDSGLPNDRFFAVRPEGSVSTLKIQRTERGDSAVYLCASSTDGSQETQYFGPGTRLLVL.

This clonotype appeared a few times. The CDR3 nucleotides are TGTGCCAGCAGTTTAGGCGAAACCACCGCCTACGAGCAGTACTTC. Translating it yields CASSLGETTAYEQYF. The chain is built from TRBV6-5 and TRBJ2-7; D not certain. V lost 4 bases and J 2 bases, leaving 15 bases between the germline ends. The CDR3 extends over 15 amino acids. Germline V gene lookup returns CDR1 MNHEY and CDR2 SVGAGI.

CDR3 in amino acids: CASSLKEVNTEAFF. DNA of the CDR3: TGTGCCAGCAGTTTAAAGGAGGTGAACACTGAAGCTTTCTTT. The rearrangement uses TRBV12-3 or TRBV12-4 and TRBJ1-1, with unresolved D. Trimming left V 2 bases short and J 0 bases short, with 7 bases between. This CDR3 is built from 14 residues.

Only a few counts were recorded for this clonotype. The chain couples TRBV28 to TRBJ2-1, with 7 nucleotides matching TRBD2. This CDR3 region has 14 residues. Trimming cost V 10 bases and J 9 bases; bases outside gene matches: 15. Germline loops: CDR1 MDHEN, CDR2 SYDVKM. CDR3 DNA sequence: TGTGCCATCTTATGGGAGGGTAAGGGATGTGAGCAGTTCTTC. As protein: CAILWEGKGCEQFF.

In its sample, this clonotype was seen a few times. The chain combines TRBV12-3 or TRBV12-4 with TRBJ1-3; D unclear. CDR3 size: 15 residues. V was cut by 7 bases and J by 5 bases, with 18 bases left in between. In DNA form, the CDR3 reads TGTGCCAGCACCTCGGAACATCGTCGCCGAAACACCATATATTTT. It yields the protein CASTSEHRRRNTIYF.

In its sample, this clonotype was seen once. V usage is TRBV13 and J usage is TRBJ2-6; D is perhaps TRBD1 (6 bases). The CDR3 is 15 amino acids. V shed 1 base and J shed 3 bases, with 7 bases lying between them. Germline V gene data show CDR1 as PRHDT and CDR2 as FYEKMQ (reference sequence). The CDR3 bases are TGTGCCAGCAGCTTAGACAGGGTTGGGGCCAACGTCCTGACTTTC. This codes for CASSLDRVGANVLTF.

In DNA, the CDR3 is TGTGCCACCAGTGGTATAACCAGTGTGGGGCGAAATACGCAGTATTTT. Protein product: CATSGITSVGRNTQYF. This chain links TRBV24-1 with TRBJ2-3, with D perhaps TRBD1 (5 bases). The CDR3 is made up of 16 amino acids. V was cut by 5 bases and J by 7 bases, with 21 bases left in between. Germline V CDR1 and CDR2: KGHDR, SFDVKD.

This clonotype was seen repeatedly, ten times or more. The chain combines TRBV30 with TRBJ1-1; D not resolved. This CDR3 region has 13 residues. V lost 4 bases and J lost 1, with 10 bases in between. CDR1 is GTSNPN and CDR2 is SVGIG in the germline V gene (reference sequence). The CDR3 here is CAWIKEGNTEAFF. CDR3 DNA sequence: TGTGCCTGGATAAAGGAGGGGAACACTGAAGCTTTCTTT.

This clonotype was observed many times. The CDR3, as DNA: TGTGCCAGCAGCTTAGTACAGGGTCCGTCCTACGAGCAGTACGTC. As protein: CASSLVQGPSYEQYV. J is TRBJ2-7 and V is TRBV7-8; D is perhaps TRBD1 (6 bases). The CDR3 spans 15 residues. V was shortened by 1 base and J by 1 base, with 11 bases between the two germline ends. Germline V gene lookup returns CDR1 SGHVS and CDR2 FQNEAQ.

The V and J genes are TRBV6-2 or TRBV6-3 and TRBJ2-2; D is perhaps TRBD2 (5 bases). This CDR3 comprises 15 residues. V lost 2 bases, J lost 3 bases, and 10 bases lay in between. Germline CDR1 reads MNHEY; CDR2 reads SVGEGT. The CDR3 sequence: CASSYDRGDTGELFF. In nucleotides, the CDR3 is TGTGCCAGCAGTTACGATCGGGGTGACACCGGGGAGCTGTTTTTT.